The 32 T cell receptor beta chains given below trace back to one sample, sequenced in a study of blood T cells in healthy people across ages. Next came a second PCR, run for about 7 to 12 cycles, which used a sample-barcoded 5' primer along with a J-beta primer mix. From the 5' RACE reads, TCRdb called clonotypes with MiXCR, one entry per CDR3 protein. Of some 1.4 million distinct CDR3 sequences listed, approximately 38% are singletons. Sequencing used blood. The receptors stem from a young woman in good health.

CDR3 amino acids: CASTTLQGAGANVLTF. CDR3 in DNA: TGTGCCAGCACTACCCTTCAGGGTGCTGGGGCCAACGTCCTGACTTTC. This sequence joins TRBV6-1 and TRBJ2-6; tentative D call: TRBD1 (5 bases). The V and J ends lost 7 bases and 2 bases respectively, with 15 bases between them. This CDR3 comprises 16 residues. Germline CDR1 is MNHNS and CDR2 is SASEGT.

The J gene is TRBJ1-5, the V gene TRBV7-9, with 7 bases fitting TRBD1. V was pared by 5 bases and J by 7 bases, with 14 bases of the junction left unmatched. The CDR3 totals 16 residues. Germline loops: CDR1 SEHNR, CDR2 FQNEAQ (reference sequence). CDR3 sequence (DNA): TGTGCCAGCAGCACAGGGGACCGGGGAGTGGGACAGCCCCAGCATTTT. Translation gives CASSTGDRGVGQPQHF.

The genes are TRBV25-1 and TRBJ1-1; D unresolved. V lost 3 bases, J lost 8 bases, and 13 bases lay in between. CDR3 size: 13 residues. In germline, CDR1 is MGHDK, CDR2 SYGVNS. The CDR3 region is CASSDAGFTEAFF. In DNA form, the CDR3 reads TGTGCCAGCAGTGACGCGGGGTTCACCGAAGCTTTCTTT.

This clonotype was recorded many times. The chain combines TRBV28 with TRBJ2-5; D call uncertain. Germline V gene lookup returns CDR1 MDHEN and CDR2 SYDVKM. The CDR3 is 14 residues long. V dropped 4 bases and J dropped 5 bases, with 14 bases sitting between them. In DNA form, the CDR3 reads TGTGCCAGCAGTTCAGGCCCATCAACGGAGACCCAGTACTTC. Protein: CASSSGPSTETQYF.

J is TRBJ2-1 and V is TRBV20-1; D not resolved. V lost 8 bases and J 7 bases, leaving 9 bases between the germline ends. CDR3 length: 10 residues. Germline V gene sequence: CDR1 DFQATT, CDR2 SNEGSKA (reference sequence). The DNA of the CDR3 is TGCAGTCACGCACTTAATGAGCAGTTCTTC. It codes for CSHALNEQFF.

This chain joins TRBV5-5 and TRBJ2-1; 12 bases fit TRBD1. The DNA matches TRBJ2-7 better at its end, which makes the J call doubtful. This CDR3 comprises 15 residues. The germline CDR1 and CDR2 sequences are SGHKS and YYEKEE (reference sequence). In nucleotides, the CDR3 is TGTGCCAGCAGCGCGGGGACAGGGGGCATTCGGGAGCAGTACTTC. Protein sequence: CASSAGTGGIREQYF.

The rearrangement joins TRBV20-1 to TRBJ2-5; a weak D match, TRBD1 (6 bases). The V and J ends lost 4 bases and 2 bases respectively, with 8 bases between them. CDR3 length equals 12 residues. Germline V gives CDR1 DFQATT, CDR2 SNEGSKA (reference sequence). The DNA for the CDR3 is TGCAGTGCTAACAGGGATCAAGAGACCCAGTACTTC. Translated, it gives CSANRDQETQYF.

The V gene is TRBV4-1, the J gene TRBJ1-1, with D possibly TRBD1 on 6 matching bases. V was clipped by 7 bases and J by 4 bases, with 16 bases between them. CDR3 length equals 14 residues. From germline, CDR1 is MGHRA and CDR2 YSYEKL. CDR3 region: CASKTGLTSTEAFF. In nucleotides, the CDR3 is TGCGCCAGCAAGACAGGTCTGACGAGCACTGAAGCTTTCTTT.

This clonotype was seen only a few times. V gene TRBV29-1 combines with J gene TRBJ2-7, with TRBD2 identical over 8 bases. The end of the DNA is better explained by TRBJ2-5, so the J call may be wrong. Germline V lookup: CDR1 SQVTM, CDR2 ANQGSEA. The CDR3 has 12 amino acids. The CDR3 spells CSATAGGETQYF. Written as DNA, the CDR3 is TGCAGCGCTACGGCGGGGGGAGAGACCCAGTACTTC.

This chain uses TRBV6-6 with TRBJ2-1, with 9 nucleotides matching TRBD2. The CDR3 loop spans 14 amino acids. Germline V CDR1 and CDR2: MNHNY, SVGAGI (reference sequence). V dropped 8 bases and J dropped 4; count of bases not matched to a gene: 6. Here the CDR3 reads CASESSGGYNEQFF. The CDR3 DNA reads TGTGCCAGCGAATCCAGCGGGGGGTACAATGAGCAGTTCTTC.

This clonotype has at least ten counts. The chain links TRBV7-9 to TRBJ2-7; TRBD2 aligns across 13 bases. Germline assignment: CDR1 SEHNR and CDR2 FQNEAQ (reference sequence). The CDR3 is 13 amino acids. J gave up 10 bases and V 5 bases, and 5 bases lay outside the gene matches. CDR3 DNA: TGTGCCAGCAGCATCGGGACTAGCGGGGAACAGTACTTC. This sequence encodes CASSIGTSGEQYF.

This clonotype was counted between two and nine times. The rearrangement uses TRBV20-1 and TRBJ2-5; D remains ambiguous. The CDR3 covers 12 residues. Trimming took off 3 bases at V and 2 bases at J, with 7 bases between the two ends. CDR1 and CDR2 from the germline V gene are DFQATT and SNEGSKA (reference sequence). CDR3 coding DNA: TGCAGTGCTAGTCGGGTTCAAGAGACCCAGTACTTC. As protein: CSASRVQETQYF.

This clonotype was counted between two and nine times. This chain links TRBV20-1 with TRBJ2-4; 14 positions match TRBD2. The last part of the DNA fits TRBJ2-7 better; the J call may be wrong. The germline V gene has CDR1 DFQATT and CDR2 SNEGSKA (reference sequence). There are 17 residues in the CDR3. The CDR3 loop is CSALGVGTSGGVYEQYF. CDR3 DNA: TGCAGTGCACTAGGAGTAGGGACTAGCGGGGGAGTCTACGAGCAGTACTTC.

The chain employs TRBV11-2 and TRBJ2-7, with 7 positions matching TRBD2. The CDR3 is 15 amino acids. J gave up 5 bases and V 2 bases, and 9 bases lay outside the gene matches. CDR1 and CDR2 (germline): SGHAT, FQNNGV. The DNA for the CDR3 is TGTGCCAGCAGCTTATTCCGCGGGGGTTCCGACGAGCAGTACTTC. Its protein is CASSLFRGGSDEQYF.

V and J are TRBV6-4 and TRBJ2-6; D call uncertain. This CDR3 contains 16 residues. The germline V gene encodes CDR1 MRHNA and CDR2 SNTAGT. The ends were cut back, 3 bases at V and 0 bases at J, with 9 bases in the middle. Written as DNA, the CDR3 is TGTGCCAGCAGTGATGGGGATGGCTCTGGGGCCAACGTCCTGACTTTC. Encoded protein: CASSDGDGSGANVLTF.

This clonotype was observed a handful of times. The chain joins TRBV27 to TRBJ1-2; no reliable D call. The CDR3 spans 13 residues. V was shortened by 6 bases and J by 2 bases, with 10 bases between the two germline ends. The V gene's germline CDR1 is MNHEY and CDR2 SMNVEV (reference sequence). CDR3 amino acids: CASSQTQNYGYTF. As DNA, the CDR3 is TGTGCCAGCAGCCAGACACAAAACTATGGCTACACCTTC.

V usage is TRBV29-1 and J usage is TRBJ1-3; D gene uncertain. V was shortened by 3 bases and J by 0 bases, with 15 bases between the two germline ends. CDR1 and CDR2 (germline): SQVTM, ANQGSEA. This CDR3 has 16 residues. CDR3 DNA sequence: TGCAGCGTTGAGATAGGCAGGCTTGGCTCTGGAAACACCATATATTTT. As protein: CSVEIGRLGSGNTIYF.

The chain couples TRBV6-2 or TRBV6-3 to TRBJ2-1; 7 bases agree with TRBD2. The better agreement between TRBJ2-7 and the DNA end casts doubt on the J call. CDR1 and CDR2 (germline): MNHEY, SVGEGT. The CDR3 is 15 amino acids. CDR3 residues: CASRNIGGFYNEQYF. The DNA for the CDR3 is TGTGCCAGCAGAAATATCGGGGGGTTCTACAATGAGCAGTACTTC.

This clonotype has a handful of counts. V and J are TRBV5-1 and TRBJ1-6; D possibly corresponds to TRBD1 (5 bases). Germline CDR1 reads SGHRS; CDR2 reads YFSETQ. The V gene lost 2 bases and the J gene lost 5 bases, with 14 bases spanning the gap. This CDR3 region has 16 residues. The chain's CDR3 is CASSFGANGNNSPLHF. CDR3 coding DNA: TGCGCCAGCAGCTTCGGGGCCAATGGGAATAATTCACCCCTCCACTTT.

This clonotype was detected many times. The chain recombines TRBV29-1 with TRBJ2-7; TRBD1 matches 7 bases. Germline CDR1 SQVTM, CDR2 ANQGSEA. Unmatched junction bases numbered 5, after V lost 2 bases and J lost 7 bases. CDR3 size: 12 residues. CDR3 protein: CSVERTTGEQYF. In DNA, the CDR3 is TGCAGCGTTGAAAGAACGACAGGGGAGCAGTACTTC.

This clonotype was recorded at least ten times. The J gene is TRBJ2-3, the V gene TRBV6-6, with 10 nucleotides matching TRBD2. V trimming: 6 bases; J trimming: 1 base; junction bases outside the gene matches: 10. CDR3 length: 17 amino acids. CDR1 is MNHNY, CDR2 SVGAGI, per germline (reference sequence). The CDR3 coding sequence is TGTGCCAGCAGCCGTTACCTAGCGGGGGTCGGCACAGATACGCAGTATTTT. Amino acid sequence: CASSRYLAGVGTDTQYF.

The J gene is TRBJ1-1, the V gene TRBV30; D may be TRBD1 (5 bases). The CDR3 length is 12 residues. V dropped 5 bases and J dropped 1 base, with 8 bases sitting between them. Germline V gene lookup returns CDR1 GTSNPN and CDR2 SVGIG (reference sequence). The CDR3 region has the DNA TGTGCCTGGGAAGACAGGAACACTGAAGCTTTCTTT. Encoded protein: CAWEDRNTEAFF.

This chain uses TRBV3-1 with TRBJ2-3; TRBD2 matches 13 bases. After removal of 5 bases from V and 1 base from J, the junction contained 15 bases not matched to a gene. The CDR3 totals 20 residues. The V gene's germline CDR1 is LGHDT and CDR2 YNNKEL (reference sequence). The CDR3 DNA is TGTGCCAGCAGCACCATGAAACTAGCGGGAGGGCCTGGGCGCACAGATACGCAGTATTTT. Its protein product is CASSTMKLAGGPGRTDTQYF.

This clonotype was counted between two and nine times. The chain employs TRBV20-1 and TRBJ1-4; D is uncertain. The CDR3 totals 12 residues. Looked up from germline, CDR1 is DFQATT and CDR2 is SNEGSKA (reference sequence). The CDR3 sequence is CRLGGSNEKLFF. Here the CDR3 DNA reads TGCAGGCTGGGAGGTTCTAATGAAAAACTGTTTTTT.

V gene TRBV29-1 combines with J gene TRBJ2-7; D perhaps matches TRBD1 (6 bases). The CDR3 covers 15 residues. V was trimmed by 3 bases and J by 7 bases, leaving 22 bases between them. The germline gives CDR1 SQVTM, CDR2 ANQGSEA. The CDR3 DNA is TGCAGCGTTGACTCTCGGGACACTGGTAGGAATGAGCAGTACTTC. Translating it yields CSVDSRDTGRNEQYF.

This clonotype has only a few counts. V is TRBV15 and J is TRBJ1-2; possible D gene TRBD1, 5 bases. The CDR3 has 13 amino acids. V lost 9 bases to trimming and J lost 5 bases, with 16 bases between them. Germline CDR1 and CDR2: LNHNV and YYDKDF (reference sequence). The CDR3 bases are TGTGCCACTTATGACGGGGGGAGATATGGCTACACCTTC. Protein sequence: CATYDGGRYGYTF.

The chain joins TRBV11-2 to TRBJ2-1; D unresolved. Germline V gene sequence: CDR1 SGHAT, CDR2 FQNNGV. The CDR3 length is 15 residues. Trimming removed 0 bases at V and 7 bases at J, with 13 bases between. The CDR3 spells CASSLDGARQNEQFF. The DNA of the CDR3 is TGTGCCAGCAGCTTAGATGGCGCGAGACAAAATGAGCAGTTCTTC.

The V gene is TRBV10-3, the J gene TRBJ1-1; D may be TRBD1 (6 bases). Trimming removed 4 bases from V and 3 bases from J, with 12 bases in between. Germline assignment: CDR1 ENHRY and CDR2 SYGVKD. The CDR3 loop spans 14 amino acids. CDR3 sequence reads: CAISGKEGDTEAFF. The DNA for the CDR3 is TGTGCCATCAGTGGTAAGGAGGGGGACACTGAAGCTTTCTTT.

With regard to this clonotype: A much larger clonotype is one base distant, so this may be a read error. CDR3 coding DNA: TGTGCCAGCGAATACAATGAGCAGTTCTTC. As protein: CASEYNEQFF. This chain joins TRBV25-1 and TRBJ2-1, with D hard to call. Germline V gives CDR1 MGHDK, CDR2 SYGVNS. The CDR3 spans 10 residues. Trimming cost V 8 bases and J 4 bases, with 3 bases left between them.

This clonotype has just a few counts. V usage is TRBV6-1 and J usage is TRBJ1-1; D is unresolved. This CDR3 has 14 residues. CDR1 and CDR2 from the germline V gene are MNHNS and SASEGT. Trimming took off 1 base at V and 1 base at J, with 7 bases between the two ends. The CDR3 here is CASSEGSENTEAFF. CDR3 coding DNA: TGTGCCAGCAGTGAAGGATCAGAGAACACTGAAGCTTTCTTT.

V and J are TRBV7-8 and TRBJ2-7; no definite D call. CDR1 and CDR2 from the germline V gene are SGHVS and FQNEAQ. V lost 7 bases to trimming and J lost 0 bases, with 13 bases between them. This CDR3 comprises 14 residues. CDR3 coding DNA: TGTGCCAGCAAAACTGACTTAAGCTCCTACGAGCAGTACTTC. Its translation is CASKTDLSSYEQYF.

This chain joins TRBV5-5 and TRBJ2-5; maybe TRBD1 (6 bases). The CDR3 has 15 residues. Trimming removed 0 bases from V and 6 bases from J, with 15 bases in between. Germline-derived CDR1 and CDR2 are SGHKS and YYEKEE (reference sequence). DNA for the CDR3: TGTGCCAGCAGCTTGGTCGCAGGGGCTCTGCAGACCCAGTACTTC. Amino acid sequence: CASSLVAGALQTQYF. Full variable domain (rest looked up from reference TRBV5-5 and TRBJ2-5): DAGVTQSPTHLIKTRGQQVTLRCSPISGHKSVSWYQQVLGQGPQFIFQYYEKEERGRGNFPDRFSARQFPNYSSELNVNALLLGDSALYLCASSLVAGALQTQYFGPGTRLLVL.